This TCR beta chain was identified in a study of human T cells and chemical hapten exposure. In TCRdb, the RACE reads were re-called with MiXCR into one record per CDR3 protein. In the table there are some 74,000 distinct CDR3 sequences, roughly 15% of which are singletons. Details on this clonotype: Antigen specificity is unknown.

Noted time point: pre-sensitization, week 0. Described treatment: therapeutic diphenylcyclopropenone sensitization with weekly scalp DPC. Blood sampling occurred before each patch-test application. Trimming left V 10 bases short and J 1 base short, with 11 bases between. Germline V CDR1 and CDR2: MNHEY, SVGAGI. The CDR3 totals 13 residues. Findings and caveats of the study: Donors, who had alopecia, may show an immune response that differs from healthy people's. In the PT1 data, expanded TCR counts showed a positive correlation with patch test score. Expanded TCRs created a significantly greater count of big CDR3 similarity clusters than controls did.

The sequence came from a woman aged 45-60 years with alopecia areata. Some clones in this sample may be carry-over from other donors' samples. The sequenced sample was whole blood, obtained in connection with sensitization to the hapten diphenylcyclopropenone (DPC). The chain links TRBV6-5 to TRBJ2-1; D is possibly TRBD2 (5 bases). CDR3 sequence: CATQEASYNEQFF. In DNA form, the CDR3 reads TGTGCCACCCAGGAGGCGTCCTACAATGAGCAGTTCTTC.